A single sample gave rise to the 10 T cell receptor beta chains below, sequenced in a study of regulatory T cells in long-lasting Graves disease. The sample's time point: newly diagnosed GD, antithyroid drugs for less than 3 months. The authors made the TCR library using RNA they extracted from PBMCs. TCR beta libraries were built with iRepertoire HTBI primers and Arm-PCR of CDR3 regions. TCRdb analysed the multiplex PCR reads with MiXCR anew, one entry per CDR3 protein. The table shows about 610,000 distinct CDR3 sequences, with about 15% occurring only once. These data are also associated with another study on T cells in Graves' hyperthyroidism and ophthalmopathy.

Sequences were derived from peripheral blood mononuclear cells (PBMCs), sampled at new diagnosis, from a patient treated with antithyroid drugs. The receptors were sampled from a man between 18 and 35 years old with Graves disease.

CDR3 coding DNA: TGTGCCAGCAGTGACCACACAAATTACGAGCAGTACTTC. Encoded protein: CASSDHTNYEQYF. V usage is TRBV25-1 and J usage is TRBJ2-7; no firm D call. V dropped 3 bases and J dropped 4 bases, with 10 bases sitting between them. Germline lookup yields CDR1 MGHDK and CDR2 SYGVNS. This CDR3 has 13 amino acids.

To note about this clonotype: A much larger clone differs from this one at a single base, so this may be a read error. This chain joins TRBV2 and TRBJ2-3; 7 bases match TRBD1. The J call is doubtful: the DNA matches TRBJ2-7 better. From germline, CDR1 is SNHLY and CDR2 FYNNEI. This CDR3 region has 15 residues. CDR3 loop: CASSPPGTAGDEQYF. The CDR3 nucleotides are TGTGCCAGCAGCCCCCCCGGGACAGCAGGGGACGAGCAGTACTTC.

The V call is TRBV19, the J call TRBJ2-1; 14 bases align to TRBD2. The CDR3 contains 16 residues. Germline CDR1 LNHDA, CDR2 SQIVND (reference sequence). V lost 3 bases, J lost 8 bases, and 6 bases stayed unmatched. The CDR3: CASSIAGTSGSHEQFF. In DNA, the CDR3 is TGTGCCAGTAGTATTGCCGGGACTAGCGGGAGTCATGAGCAGTTCTTC.

V is TRBV7-3 and J is TRBJ2-1; TRBD2 matches 7 bases. In germline, CDR1 is SGHTA, CDR2 FQGTGA. The CDR3 runs 18 residues. After removal of 5 bases from V and 2 bases from J, the junction contained 15 bases not matched to a gene. The CDR3 is CASSLVLGAGVTYNEQFF. In DNA form, the CDR3 reads TGTGCCAGCAGCCTAGTACTGGGTGCGGGAGTCACCTACAATGAGCAGTTCTTC.

V usage is TRBV5-4 and J usage is TRBJ2-7; D unclear. Germline CDR1 reads SGHNT; CDR2 reads YYREEE (reference sequence). The CDR3 extends over 18 amino acids. Trimming pared 3 bases from V and 7 bases from J, leaving 29 bases between. CDR3 sequence: CASSSGGLQRASSEEQYF. For the CDR3, the DNA is TGTGCCAGCAGCTCAGGCGGTCTACAAAGGGCCTCCTCGGAGGAGCAGTACTTC.

This clonotype was recorded a few times. V and J are TRBV19 and TRBJ1-1; possibly TRBD1 for D (6 bases). Trimming pared 5 bases from V and 11 bases from J, leaving 12 bases between. This CDR3 is built from 11 residues. Germline values: CDR1 LNHDA, CDR2 SQIVND (reference sequence). This CDR3 reads CASSQGQAAFF. CDR3 bases: TGTGCCAGTAGTCAGGGGCAGGCGGCTTTCTTT.

This clonotype was seen ten or more times. This chain links TRBV5-1 with TRBJ1-1, with D tentatively TRBD1 (5 bases). Germline lookup yields CDR1 SGHRS and CDR2 YFSETQ. The CDR3 has 15 residues. Trimming pared 4 bases from V and 3 bases from J, leaving 16 bases between. The CDR3 region is CASSPGGGADTEAFF. The CDR3 region has the DNA TGCGCCAGCAGCCCAGGTGGGGGAGCGGACACTGAAGCTTTCTTT.

The rearrangement uses TRBV7-9 and TRBJ2-1; no firm D call. Germline V gene lookup returns CDR1 SEHNR and CDR2 FQNEAQ (reference sequence). CDR3 length: 14 residues. Trimming shortened V by 4 bases and J by 2 bases, and 9 bases separated the two germline ends. The CDR3 DNA reads TGTGCCAGCAGCTCCGACAAGGCCTACAATGAGCAGTTCTTC. Its protein product is CASSSDKAYNEQFF.

This clonotype was counted between two and nine times. The rearrangement links TRBV7-6 to TRBJ1-4; no definite D call. The V and J ends lost 2 bases and 4 bases respectively, with 14 bases between them. Per the germline V gene, CDR1 is SGHVS and CDR2 is FNYEAQ. The CDR3 length is 16 residues. CDR3 bases: TGTGCCAGCAGCTTACGAGGAGCCACCCTTAATGAAAAACTGTTTTTT. Translation gives CASSLRGATLNEKLFF.

The table lists this clonotype with many counts. The chain carries TRBV30 and TRBJ2-7; D is ambiguous. V gave up 3 bases and J gave up 0 bases, with 6 bases separating them. This CDR3 has 12 residues. Germline CDR1 reads GTSNPN; CDR2 reads SVGIG (reference sequence). The CDR3 is CAWSPHSYEQYF. The CDR3 DNA is TGTGCCTGGAGCCCTCACTCCTACGAGCAGTACTTC.